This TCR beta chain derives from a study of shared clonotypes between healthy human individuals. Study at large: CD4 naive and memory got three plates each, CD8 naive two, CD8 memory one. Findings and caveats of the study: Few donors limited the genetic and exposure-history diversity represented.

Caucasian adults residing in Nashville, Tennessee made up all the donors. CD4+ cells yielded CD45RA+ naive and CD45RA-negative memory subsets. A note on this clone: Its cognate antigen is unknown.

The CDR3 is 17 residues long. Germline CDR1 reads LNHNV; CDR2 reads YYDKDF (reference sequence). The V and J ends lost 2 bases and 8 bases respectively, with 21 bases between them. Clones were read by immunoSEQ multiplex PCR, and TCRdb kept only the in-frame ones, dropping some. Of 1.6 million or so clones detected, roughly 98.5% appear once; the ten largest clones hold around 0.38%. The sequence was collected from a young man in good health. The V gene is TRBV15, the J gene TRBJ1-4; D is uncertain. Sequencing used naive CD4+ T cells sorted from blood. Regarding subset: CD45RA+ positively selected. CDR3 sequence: CATSRSAEVGEREKLFF. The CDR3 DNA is TGTGCCACCAGCAGATCTGCAGAGGTAGGAGAGAGGGAAAAACTGTTTTTT.